Following are 23 T cell receptor beta chains from one sample sequenced in a study of T cell repertoires in cytomegalovirus infection. TCRdb redid the calling of the reads with MiXCR, one entry per CDR3 protein. The sample holds 310,000 or so distinct CDR3 sequences, roughly 15% seen once. The sample was PBMCs. The receptors were gathered from a human donor in good health (CMV status not recorded). Some clones in this sample may be carry-over from other donors' samples.

This clonotype has only a few counts. The DNA of the CDR3 is TGTGCCAGCAGTTTTTCAGGGAAACTTCGCGGGGAGCTGTTTTTT. Its protein is CASSFSGKLRGELFF. The chain joins TRBV27 to TRBJ2-2; D is possibly TRBD1 (5 bases). The V gene lost 3 bases and the J gene lost 7 bases, with 15 bases spanning the gap. The CDR3 runs to 15 residues. Germline V lookup: CDR1 MNHEY, CDR2 SMNVEV (reference sequence).

Only a few counts were recorded for this clonotype. The chain links TRBV7-9 to TRBJ2-6, with D possibly matching TRBD1 (6 bases). The germline V and J ends were trimmed by 4 bases and 0 bases, with 16 bases remaining between them. CDR1 and CDR2 (germline): SEHNR, FQNEAQ (reference sequence). This CDR3 contains 18 residues. The CDR3 here is CASSSGRDKNSGANVLTF. CDR3 nucleotide sequence: TGTGCCAGCAGCTCAGGACGGGACAAAAACTCTGGGGCCAACGTCCTGACTTTC.

The chain carries TRBV7-9 and TRBJ2-3, with D perhaps TRBD1 (5 bases). With 8 bases removed from V and 4 bases from J, the gap between germline ends came to 13 bases. Germline CDR1 is SEHNR and CDR2 is FQNEAQ (reference sequence). CDR3 size: 13 residues. CDR3 nucleotide sequence: TGTGCCAGCGGCCAGGGCTTTTCAGATACGCAGTATTTT. Its translation: CASGQGFSDTQYF.

This clonotype has a handful of counts. The CDR3 nucleotides read TGTGCCAGCAGCGTAGAGGGAATCTACAATGAGCAGTTCTTC. Its protein product is CASSVEGIYNEQFF. This chain connects TRBV9 to TRBJ2-1, with no clear D. V was cut by 0 bases and J by 3 bases, with 7 bases left in between. CDR1 is SGDLS and CDR2 is YYNGEE in the germline V gene. The CDR3 sequence is 14 residues long.

The chain carries TRBV7-2 and TRBJ2-1; 9 nucleotides agree with TRBD2. Germline V gene sequence: CDR1 SGHTA, CDR2 FQGNSA. The CDR3 is made up of 15 amino acids. V was pared by 3 bases and J by 6 bases, with 6 bases of the junction left unmatched. In DNA form, the CDR3 reads TGTGCCAGCAGCTTCGGGAGTAGCGGGGGCAATGAGCAGTTCTTC. This translates into CASSFGSSGGNEQFF.

In its sample, this clonotype was seen a few times. This CDR3 is CSVFDKTWNTYEQYF. CDR3 bases: TGCAGCGTTTTCGACAAAACCTGGAATACCTACGAGCAGTACTTC. The chain couples TRBV29-1 to TRBJ2-7; no clear D gene. V was pared by 5 bases and J by 2 bases, with 19 bases between. Germline V CDR1 and CDR2: SQVTM, ANQGSEA. This CDR3 region has 15 residues.

This clonotype was counted at least ten times. The V gene is TRBV7-4, the J gene TRBJ1-5, with 8 bases matching TRBD1. V gave up 6 bases and J gave up 2 bases; unmatched junction bases: 9. Germline CDR1 SGHVT, CDR2 SQSDAQ. The CDR3 has 16 amino acids. The DNA for the CDR3 is TGTGCCAGCAGACATCGGACAGGGTGGGGCAATCAGCCCCAGCATTTT. Translated: CASRHRTGWGNQPQHF.

The V call is TRBV2, the J call TRBJ1-4, with D possibly TRBD1 on 5 matching bases. There are 14 residues in the CDR3. CDR1 and CDR2 (germline): SNHLY, FYNNEI. The V gene lost 5 bases and the J gene lost 10 bases, with 17 bases spanning the gap. Here the CDR3 DNA reads TGTGCCAGCAGTCCCGGCCTTCCGGGGGGAAAACTGTTTTTT. Translated, it gives CASSPGLPGGKLFF.

The chain uses TRBV6-6 and TRBJ2-2, with no clear D. CDR1 MNHNY and CDR2 SVGAGI come from the germline V gene (reference sequence). The CDR3 sequence is 19 residues long. V lost 2 bases and J lost 0, with 19 bases in between. This chain's CDR3 is CASSYPLRNTNANTGELFF. DNA of the CDR3: TGTGCCAGCAGTTACCCCCTTAGAAACACCAATGCGAACACCGGGGAGCTGTTTTTT.

This clonotype was recorded at least ten times. The chain employs TRBV6-6 and TRBJ1-3; no clear D gene. V was clipped by 0 bases and J by 1 base, with 7 bases between them. This CDR3 contains 15 residues. Germline CDR1 reads MNHNY; CDR2 reads SVGAGI (reference sequence). CDR3 residues: CASSYSPVSGNTIYF. CDR3 DNA: TGTGCCAGCAGTTACTCCCCGGTATCTGGAAACACCATATATTTT.

This clonotype was counted at least ten times. The chain carries TRBV6-1 and TRBJ1-2; tentatively, D is TRBD1 (6 bases). Germline lookup yields CDR1 MNHNS and CDR2 SASEGT. The ends were cut back, 2 bases at V and 7 bases at J, with 14 bases in the middle. This CDR3 has 14 amino acids. CDR3 DNA sequence: TGTGCCAGCAGTGAAATCTACAGGGCTAGTGGCTACACCTTC. Protein product: CASSEIYRASGYTF.

This clonotype was counted at least ten times. The genes are TRBV7-2 and TRBJ1-4; TRBD1 matches 9 bases. The CDR3 contains 12 residues. Unmatched junction bases numbered 8, after V lost 10 bases and J lost 11 bases. CDR1 SGHTA and CDR2 FQGNSA come from the germline V gene. CDR3 in amino acids: CATTDRGAKLFF. The CDR3 coding sequence is TGTGCCACCACGGACAGGGGCGCCAAACTGTTTTTT.

This clonotype occurred a few times. The rearrangement links TRBV20-1 to TRBJ2-1; 8 positions match TRBD1. V lost 6 bases, J lost 6 bases, and 10 bases stayed unmatched. Germline CDR1 DFQATT, CDR2 SNEGSKA (reference sequence). CDR3 size: 14 residues. The DNA for the CDR3 is TGCAGTGCGCATCCCGGACAGGGATCCAATGAGCAGTTCTTC. This translates into CSAHPGQGSNEQFF.

The chain carries TRBV20-1 and TRBJ1-2; TRBD1 is a possible D gene (5 bases). The germline V gene encodes CDR1 DFQATT and CDR2 SNEGSKA (reference sequence). CDR3 length: 13 residues. V lost 0 bases to trimming and J lost 6 bases, with 11 bases between them. The CDR3 protein is CSARDRDSNGYTF. DNA for the CDR3: TGCAGTGCTAGAGACAGGGACTCGAATGGCTACACCTTC.

The table lists this clonotype with many counts. This rearrangement joins TRBV7-9 to TRBJ2-5, with 9 bases identical to TRBD1. Per germline, CDR1 SEHNR and CDR2 FQNEAQ (reference sequence). The CDR3 totals 16 residues. Germline trimming cut 5 bases from V and 5 bases from J; bases unmatched to any gene: 12. DNA for the CDR3: TGTGCCAGCAGCCCGAGGACAACAGGGGGCAGGGAGACCCAGTACTTC. Its protein product is CASSPRTTGGRETQYF. Together with reference TRBV7-9 and TRBJ2-5, the CDR3 gives the full variable domain: DTGVSQNPRHKITKRGQNVTFRCDPISEHNRLYWYRQTLGQGPEFLTYFQNEAQLEKSRLLSDRFSAERPKGSFSTLEIQRTEQGDSAMYLCASSPRTTGGRETQYFGPGTRLLVL.

This clonotype was picked up many times. This chain connects TRBV7-6 to TRBJ2-3; D is ambiguous. Germline values: CDR1 SGHVS, CDR2 FNYEAQ. CDR3 length: 14 residues. Deletions cut 1 base from V and 1 base from J, with 6 bases between. This CDR3 is CASSLVARTDTQYF. CDR3 DNA: TGTGCCAGCAGCTTAGTCGCACGCACAGATACGCAGTATTTT.

The gene calls are TRBV13 and TRBJ2-1, with 7 positions matching TRBD1. CDR1 PRHDT and CDR2 FYEKMQ come from the germline V gene (reference sequence). The CDR3 is made up of 19 amino acids. The V segment lost 5 bases and the J segment 2 bases; nucleotides outside the gene matches: 18. The CDR3 protein is CASSTRRFHRQGTYNEQFF. In DNA form, the CDR3 reads TGTGCCAGCAGCACGCGGAGGTTTCATCGACAGGGAACCTACAATGAGCAGTTCTTC. Looking up the rest from reference TRBV13 and TRBJ2-1 gives the full variable domain: AAGVIQSPRHLIKEKRETATLKCYPIPRHDTVYWYQQGPGQDPQFLISFYEKMQSDKGSIPDRFSAQQFSDYHSELNMSSLELGDSALYFCASSTRRFHRQGTYNEQFFGPGTRLTVL.

This clonotype has a handful of counts. The genes are TRBV11-2 and TRBJ2-1, with D perhaps matching TRBD2 (5 bases). Germline CDR1 is SGHAT and CDR2 is FQNNGV. Deletions cut 3 bases from V and 0 bases from J, with 9 bases between. CDR3 length: 15 residues. CDR3 bases: TGTGCCAGCAGCTTCGGCGGGCTCTCCTACAATGAGCAGTTCTTC. Translated: CASSFGGLSYNEQFF.

The sample holds a few counts of this clonotype. The chain combines TRBV5-1 with TRBJ1-1; TRBD1 is a possible D gene (5 bases). This CDR3 spans 16 amino acids. Trimming shortened V by 1 base and J by 0 bases, and 13 bases separated the two germline ends. Germline V gene data show CDR1 as SGHRS and CDR2 as YFSETQ. The DNA for the CDR3 is TGCGCCAGCAGCTTGATCCAGGGAAGTTTGAACACTGAAGCTTTCTTT. This translates into CASSLIQGSLNTEAFF.

This clonotype has ten or more counts. V and J are TRBV28 and TRBJ2-3, with TRBD1 identical over 8 bases. With 6 bases clipped from V and 4 bases from J, the junction kept 3 bases outside the gene matches. Germline V CDR1 and CDR2: MDHEN, SYDVKM. This CDR3 region has 13 residues. The DNA for the CDR3 is TGTGCCAGCAGACCACAGGGGGCAGATACGCAGTATTTT. Protein sequence: CASRPQGADTQYF.

This clonotype showed up many times. The chain recombines TRBV6-1 with TRBJ1-1, with a tentative D call TRBD1 (6 bases). V was pared by 6 bases and J by 1 base, with 18 bases between. The CDR3 sequence is 16 residues long. Looked up from germline, CDR1 is MNHNS and CDR2 is SASEGT. The CDR3: CASRRAVQGRNTEAFF. In DNA, the CDR3 is TGTGCCAGCAGACGAGCGGTGCAGGGGCGGAACACTGAAGCTTTCTTT.

The chain links TRBV9 to TRBJ1-2; 7 bases align to TRBD1. This CDR3 has 15 amino acids. The ends lost 3 bases at V and 3 bases at J; junction bases unmatched: 8. Germline lookup yields CDR1 SGDLS and CDR2 YYNGEE. The DNA of the CDR3 is TGTGCCAGCAGCGCGGAAGACAGGGAGGACTATGGCTACACCTTC. It specifies CASSAEDREDYGYTF.

V gene TRBV28 combines with J gene TRBJ1-1; tentative D call: TRBD1 (6 bases). Germline values: CDR1 MDHEN, CDR2 SYDVKM. With 5 bases removed from V and 0 bases from J, the gap between germline ends came to 10 bases. This CDR3 has 14 amino acids. CDR3 sequence reads: CASSGYRVNTEAFF. CDR3 in DNA: TGTGCCAGCAGTGGATACAGGGTGAACACTGAAGCTTTCTTT.